The next 27 T cell receptor beta chains were all read from a single sample in a study of shared clonotypes between healthy human individuals. Some clones are missing from TCRdb's copy, which holds only in-frame ones; the method was immunoSEQ multiplex PCR. This sample has millions of clones, with over 85% found just once. Sequences were obtained from naive CD4+ T cells sorted from blood. The subset is: CD45RA+ positively selected. The receptors derive from a man aged 18 to 29 in good health.

The chain couples TRBV5-8 to TRBJ1-2, with D possibly TRBD1 on 5 matching bases. V dropped 1 base and J dropped 4 bases, with 14 bases sitting between them. The CDR3 runs to 15 residues. The germline CDR1 and CDR2 sequences are SGHTS and YDEGEE. In DNA form, the CDR3 reads TGTGCCAGCAGCTTGATCCTCTTGGGGGTCTATGGCTACACCTTC. It codes for CASSLILLGVYGYTF.

The genes are TRBV7-9 and TRBJ2-7, with D possibly TRBD2 on 5 matching bases. The ends were cut back, 4 bases at V and 5 bases at J, with 18 bases in the middle. CDR1 is SEHNR, CDR2 FQNEAQ, per germline (reference sequence). This CDR3 comprises 15 residues. CDR3 in DNA: TGTGCCAGCAGCTCGGCGGGCTTCTTTAACCACGAGCAGTACTTC. Translating it yields CASSSAGFFNHEQYF.

With regard to this clone: Other nucleotide sequences from this sample produce the same CDR3. The chain uses TRBV20-1 and TRBJ2-3; D gene uncertain. CDR3 size: 10 residues. CDR1 DFQATT and CDR2 SNEGSKA come from the germline V gene (reference sequence). V was shortened by 2 bases and J by 5 bases, with 2 bases between the two germline ends. The CDR3 sequence: CSARKDTQYF. The DNA for the CDR3 is TGCAGTGCTAGAAAAGATACGCAGTATTTT.

The J gene is TRBJ1-3, the V gene TRBV6-1, with D possibly matching TRBD1 (5 bases). V lost 11 bases and J lost 5, with 13 bases in between. The CDR3 has 12 amino acids. Per germline, CDR1 MNHNS and CDR2 SASEGT. CDR3 residues: CALEGFRNTIYF. The CDR3 DNA sequence: TGTGCCTTGGAGGGGTTTAGAAACACCATATATTTT.

This rearrangement joins TRBV7-2 to TRBJ1-2; D remains unclear. The CDR3 length is 14 residues. Per germline, CDR1 SGHTA and CDR2 FQGNSA. The germline V and J ends were trimmed by 1 base and 8 bases, with 14 bases remaining between them. The CDR3 protein is CASSLEAGLTGYTF. As DNA, the CDR3 is TGTGCCAGCAGCTTAGAGGCAGGTCTTACAGGCTACACCTTC. The whole variable domain, remainder taken from reference TRBV7-2 and TRBJ1-2, is GAGVSQSPSNKVTEKGKDVELRCDPISGHTALYWYRQSLGQGLEFLIYFQGNSAPDKSGLPSDRFSAERTGGSVSTLTIQRTQQEDSAVYLCASSLEAGLTGYTFGSGTRLTVV.

This rearrangement joins TRBV7-8 to TRBJ2-3, with D perhaps being TRBD1 or TRBD2 (5 bases each). V was trimmed by 1 base and J by 2 bases, leaving 7 bases between them. Germline V gives CDR1 SGHVS, CDR2 FQNEAQ. There are 14 residues in the CDR3. DNA of the CDR3: TGTGCCAGCAGCTTAGGGGGGATCACAGATACGCAGTATTTT. It translates to CASSLGGITDTQYF. The full variable domain, completed using reference TRBV7-8 and TRBJ2-3, is GAGVSQSPRYKVAKRGQDVALRCDPISGHVSLFWYQQALGQGPEFLTYFQNEAQLDKSGLPSDRFFAERPEGSVSTLKIQRTQQEDSAVYLCASSLGGITDTQYFGPGTRLTVL.

This clone has more than one count but fewer than ten. This chain uses TRBV10-3 with TRBJ2-2; D is unclear. CDR3 length: 12 amino acids. Deletions cut 3 bases from V and 7 bases from J, with 6 bases between. Per the germline V gene, CDR1 is ENHRY and CDR2 is SYGVKD. The CDR3 DNA reads as TGTGCCATCAGTGAAGTTGGCGGGGAGCTGTTTTTT. Amino acids: CAISEVGGELFF.

The chain employs TRBV27 and TRBJ1-4, with D perhaps TRBD1 (5 bases). Germline V gene lookup returns CDR1 MNHEY and CDR2 SMNVEV (reference sequence). CDR3 length equals 14 residues. V dropped 5 bases and J dropped 4 bases, with 11 bases sitting between them. CDR3 region: CASSLGPNNEKLFF. CDR3 nucleotides: TGTGCCAGCAGTCTGGGACCAAATAATGAAAAACTGTTTTTT.

The chain carries TRBV13 and TRBJ1-2; possibly TRBD1 for D (5 bases). Germline CDR1 PRHDT, CDR2 FYEKMQ (reference sequence). The V and J ends lost 1 base and 4 bases respectively, with 7 bases between them. This CDR3 contains 13 residues. The CDR3 DNA follows: TGTGCCAGCAGCTTAGTCCAGGGCTATGGCTACACCTTC. This translates into CASSLVQGYGYTF. Looking up the rest from reference TRBV13 and TRBJ1-2 gives the full variable domain: AAGVIQSPRHLIKEKRETATLKCYPIPRHDTVYWYQQGPGQDPQFLISFYEKMQSDKGSIPDRFSAQQFSDYHSELNMSSLELGDSALYFCASSLVQGYGYTFGSGTRLTVV.

The V call is TRBV6-4, the J call TRBJ2-1; D perhaps matches TRBD2 (6 bases). This CDR3 is 13 amino acids long. Germline V CDR1 and CDR2: MRHNA, SNTAGT. The germline V and J ends were trimmed by 0 bases and 7 bases, with 7 bases remaining between them. CDR3 region: CASSDSGRNEQFF. The CDR3 region has the DNA TGTGCCAGCAGTGACTCGGGGAGGAATGAGCAGTTCTTC.

V is TRBV30 and J is TRBJ1-2; D unclear. Trimming cost V 1 base and J 8 bases, with 8 bases left between them. This CDR3 has 11 residues. Germline V gene lookup returns CDR1 GTSNPN and CDR2 SVGIG (reference sequence). CDR3 region: CAWSGEKGYTF. In DNA form, the CDR3 reads TGTGCCTGGAGTGGAGAAAAGGGCTACACCTTC.

The chain combines TRBV27 with TRBJ1-5; tentatively, D is TRBD1 (5 bases). CDR3 length: 16 amino acids. Germline loops: CDR1 MNHEY, CDR2 SMNVEV (reference sequence). V was clipped by 2 bases and J by 6 bases, with 17 bases between them. The DNA for the CDR3 is TGTGCCAGCAGTTTACGGGGCCCGGGGCTGGGTCAGCCCCAGCATTTT. Protein: CASSLRGPGLGQPQHF.

V is TRBV5-6 and J is TRBJ2-3; 11 nucleotides agree with TRBD2. The CDR3 has 15 residues. Trimming removed 5 bases from V and 1 base from J; junction bases left unmatched: 3. In germline, CDR1 is SGHDT, CDR2 YYEEEE. CDR3 coding DNA: TGTGCCAGCAGTCAACTAGCGGGAGGCACAGATACGCAGTATTTT. Its protein is CASSQLAGGTDTQYF.

This clone was observed once. The chain employs TRBV28 and TRBJ2-3; D ambiguous. This CDR3 has 13 residues. The germline V and J ends were trimmed by 6 bases and 6 bases, with 13 bases remaining between them. The germline gives CDR1 MDHEN, CDR2 SYDVKM. The CDR3 nucleotides are TGTGCCAGCAGCCCGGACGCGTCGGATACGCAGTATTTT. It yields the protein CASSPDASDTQYF.

The chain links TRBV6-6 to TRBJ1-2; D is unclear. The V end lost 8 bases, the J end lost 4 bases, and 11 bases lay between the germline ends. Germline V gene sequence: CDR1 MNHNY, CDR2 SVGAGI (reference sequence). The CDR3 loop spans 12 amino acids. The CDR3 here is CASSEQFYGYTF. CDR3 nucleotide sequence: TGTGCCAGCTCAGAGCAATTCTATGGCTACACCTTC.

This clone was picked up one time. This chain uses TRBV4-3 with TRBJ2-7; 9 nucleotides agree with TRBD1. The V gene's germline CDR1 is LGHNA and CDR2 YSLEER. This CDR3 comprises 16 residues. V lost 3 bases, J lost 5 bases, and 11 bases stayed unmatched. The CDR3 nucleotides are TGCGCCAGCAGCCAGCTGGGACAGGGCAAGAGGAACGAGCAGTACTTC. Amino acids: CASSQLGQGKRNEQYF.

The J gene is TRBJ1-2, the V gene TRBV6-5, with TRBD1 matching 7 bases. CDR3 length: 13 amino acids. The germline V gene encodes CDR1 MNHEY and CDR2 SVGAGI. The ends lost 8 bases at V and 0 bases at J; junction bases unmatched: 3. CDR3 in amino acids: CASGTATNYGYTF. In DNA form, the CDR3 reads TGTGCCAGCGGGACAGCGACTAACTATGGCTACACCTTC.

Turning to this clone: Other DNA sequences in the same sample also yield this CDR3. The V gene is TRBV19, the J gene TRBJ2-1, with 7 bases matching TRBD2. Germline trimming cut 4 bases from V and 4 bases from J; bases unmatched to any gene: 4. This CDR3 has 14 residues. Germline CDR1 is LNHDA and CDR2 is SQIVND (reference sequence). The DNA for the CDR3 is TGTGCCAGTAGTACTAGCGGAACTTACAATGAGCAGTTCTTC. Translated, it gives CASSTSGTYNEQFF.

This chain joins TRBV5-1 and TRBJ2-2; D gene ambiguous. Trimming took off 1 base at V and 0 bases at J, with 7 bases between the two ends. CDR1 is SGHRS and CDR2 is YFSETQ in the germline V gene. The CDR3 is 15 residues long. CDR3 sequence: CASSLLTTNTGELFF. The DNA of the CDR3 is TGCGCCAGCAGCTTGTTGACAACGAACACCGGGGAGCTGTTTTTT.

The chain joins TRBV6-6 to TRBJ2-2, with D perhaps TRBD1 or TRBD2 (6 bases each). Trimming took 6 bases from V and 2 from J, leaving 13 bases between them. The CDR3 is made up of 15 amino acids. Germline V gene lookup returns CDR1 MNHNY and CDR2 SVGAGI (reference sequence). CDR3 DNA: TGTGCCAGCAGCAAAGGAGGGGGTAACACCGGGGAGCTGTTTTTT. Translated, it gives CASSKGGGNTGELFF.

This clone has only one observation. V gene TRBV13 combines with J gene TRBJ2-7; D call uncertain. Between the trimmed V and J ends, which lost 0 bases and 1 base, there was a span of 4 bases. Germline CDR1 and CDR2: PRHDT and FYEKMQ (reference sequence). This CDR3 spans 13 amino acids. Here the CDR3 reads CASSLGGSYEQYF. In nucleotides, the CDR3 is TGTGCCAGCAGCTTAGGAGGATCCTACGAGCAGTACTTC.

The gene calls are TRBV6-1 and TRBJ1-1; D is undetermined. The CDR3 covers 14 residues. Trimming stripped 2 bases from V and 5 bases from J, with 12 bases between. Germline V gene sequence: CDR1 MNHNS, CDR2 SASEGT. The CDR3 region has the DNA TGTGCCAGCAGTGAAATGGGAAGAGTGACTGAAGCTTTCTTT. Amino acids: CASSEMGRVTEAFF.

A single count supports this clone. The chain carries TRBV10-3 and TRBJ2-4, with 8 positions matching TRBD1. The CDR3 contains 14 residues. J lost 4 bases, V lost 2 bases, and 1 base had no gene match. CDR1 is ENHRY, CDR2 SYGVKD, per germline. The CDR3 loop is CAISERDRKNIQYF. The CDR3 region has the DNA TGTGCCATCAGTGAGAGGGACAGGAAAAACATTCAGTACTTC.

The V gene is TRBV23-1, the J gene TRBJ2-7; no firm D call. TRBV23-1 belongs to the ORF category, with a function that is uncertain. V lost 1 base, J lost 2 bases, and 15 bases lay in between. CDR3 length equals 16 residues. CDR3 loop: CASSQLVGQAPYEQYF. For the CDR3, the DNA is TGCGCCAGCAGTCAATTAGTGGGCCAGGCCCCCTACGAGCAGTACTTC.

Remarks on this clone: This CDR3 is also generated by other DNA sequences in the sample. The chain recombines TRBV6-5 with TRBJ2-3; 10 bases map to TRBD1. The CDR3 totals 14 residues. CDR1 and CDR2 (germline): MNHEY, SVGAGI. Unmatched junction bases numbered 3, after V lost 6 bases and J lost 3 bases. CDR3 DNA: TGTGCCAGCAGCCGGGACAGGGGAACAGATACGCAGTATTTT. It is translated as CASSRDRGTDTQYF.

V and J are TRBV6-5 and TRBJ1-2; D unclear. This CDR3 contains 13 residues. Trimming pared 0 bases from V and 8 bases from J, leaving 10 bases between. From germline, CDR1 is MNHEY and CDR2 SVGAGI. The CDR3 DNA reads TGTGCCAGCAGTTACTCGGGAGGTAGAGGCTACACCTTC. Its protein is CASSYSGGRGYTF.

The chain couples TRBV30 to TRBJ2-6, with D perhaps matching TRBD2 (6 bases). The CDR3 is 17 amino acids. Germline V gene data show CDR1 as GTSNPN and CDR2 as SVGIG (reference sequence). Trimming left V 2 bases short and J 0 bases short, with 14 bases between. The CDR3 nucleotides read TGTGCCTGGAGTACCCCGGGACTGCGCTCTGGGGCCAACGTCCTGACTTTC. The encoded protein is CAWSTPGLRSGANVLTF.